Included here is one TCR beta chain sequence, with context. The sample is drawn from a study of lymphopenia after photon versus proton radiotherapy. This table comes from immunoSEQ multiplex PCR, and its TCRdb copy is limited to in-frame clones, with some not included. The sample records tens of thousands of clones, more than 75% being singletons. The germline V gene encodes CDR1 KGHSH and CDR2 LQKENI. V was pared by 3 bases and J by 7 bases, with 12 bases between. This CDR3 comprises 14 residues. The chain joins TRBV18 to TRBJ2-2, with no clear D. The sequence derives from a woman between 55 and 75 years old with cholangiocarcinoma. Some clones in this sample may be carry-over from other donors' samples. The specimen comprised peripheral blood, sampled from a patient treated with proton-based radiotherapy. The CDR3 DNA follows: TGTGCCAGCTCACCGCCGTCGTCGGTCGGGGAGCTGTTTTTT. Its protein product is CASSPPSSVGELFF.